This T cell receptor beta chain was identified during a study of CD8 T cells in ankylosing spondylitis. General study results and limits: CD8+ disease-linked clones were present at relatively low frequencies in blood. What appeared characteristic of ankylosing spondylitis blood was a TCR beta motif of fewer than ten highly homologous variants. Reactive arthritis synovial fluid and blood were previously reported to contain some motif variants.

About this clonotype itself: Its target is unknown.

A quantitative 5'-RACE method, one with molecular barcodes, was used to make TCR beta libraries. MiXCR was run by TCRdb on the 5' RACE reads, yielding one entry per CDR3 protein. The data hold tens of thousands of distinct CDR3 sequences, with 27% observed a single time. CDR1 SGHRS and CDR2 YFSETQ come from the germline V gene. Trimming shortened V by 3 bases and J by 2 bases, and 11 bases separated the two germline ends. The CDR3 spans 14 residues. The rearrangement links TRBV5-1 to TRBJ1-1; D not resolved. This TCR derives from a male donor with ankylosing spondylitis or in good health (not recorded which). The specimen sequenced was blood, either unsorted or a sorted T cell fraction (not recorded which). The CDR3 loop is CASSSFPENTEAFF. The CDR3 DNA follows: TGCGCCAGCAGCTCCTTTCCAGAAAACACTGAAGCTTTCTTT.